The sequence of this T cell receptor beta chain was determined in a study of cytomegalovirus exposure and HLA in healthy donors (dated by TCRdb to between 2016 and 2019). Broadly, across the study: An earlier analysis of some 550 of the donors reported 250 to 300 Gb of sequence data and approximately 110 million unique TCR beta sequences from around 200 million T cells. Class I and class II HLA loci were covered by the typing at four-digit resolution. Typing coverage varied by locus: roughly 629-630 donors for A, B, C, DRB1 and DQB1; more than 500 for DQA1; about 600 for DPA1; 400 to 480 for DPB1. Of the 398 genotyped donors, 75% to 85% were placed in the genetic ancestry cluster associated with self-reported Caucasian donors. Besides the first cohort of around 700 subjects, a separate validation cohort made up of 90 to 150 different subjects was used. High-throughput TCR immunosequencing, statistical association of individual TCRs with disease status, and machine learning were combined to predict cytomegalovirus infection status. The study aimed to test whether signatures of past pathogen exposure could be identified by cataloging public T cell receptors. Around 320 gigabases of sequencing data and approximately 84 million unique TCR sequences were included in an early release covering several hundred HLA-typed donors. An earlier analysis of around 580 of the donors used high-throughput TCR beta sequencing to judge whether each TCR beta V gene segment behaved as functional or pseudogenic. The later analysis used no new phenotypic data to find candidate immune exposures, relying instead on TCR beta sequences and their occurrence across donors. Donor age, sex, ethnicity and CMV serostatus were compiled together with the repertoire data. On average, roughly 200,000 unique TCR beta nucleotide sequences were sequenced per donor among 398 genotyped donors of the cohort, with roughly 18% of those sequences being non-productive. In a later genetic analysis, genome-wide SNP genotypes for about three fifths of the roughly 670 donors were used, and that subset was treated as a discovery cohort. Every repertoire in the discovery cohort had been generated on one and the same sequencing platform. Five DR-DQ haplotypes were handled as single units for association and clustering, since linkage in the cohort was strong. Using immunosequencing, the study profiled T cell repertoires from about 610 subjects and related those repertoires to cytomegalovirus serostatus. A later analysis re-analyzed previously published TCR beta repertoires from roughly 600 donors and added high-resolution HLA genotyping to study TCR occurrence patterns. The research as a whole found: Most CMV-associated TCR beta chains appeared to be HLA-restricted in a later analysis, and the HLA associations seemed to be driven largely by CMV exposure. A further reported finding was that TCR beta sequences accurately predicted the HLA-A and HLA-B alleles for most subjects in the first cohort. This cohort had only TCR beta chains sequenced, and the lack of alpha or paired-chain data limited which features could be detected. A few of the identified cytomegalovirus-associated TCR beta chains were confirmed in vitro to be specific for cytomegalovirus antigens. A total of roughly 160 TCR beta chains were listed by the study as associated with cytomegalovirus. In a later genetic analysis, a missense DCLRE1C variant was associated with V-gene and J-gene trimming of TCR beta chains, and the association was replicated in an independent cohort. Most TCR sequences were seen in very few donors, while some public TCRs were found in many individuals. Strong co-occurrence of HLA alleles, especially DR and DQ, made assigning TCR associations to individual alleles difficult. A later analysis found that HLA-associated TCR beta chains were more clonally expanded and had lower generation probabilities than equally common non-associated chains. Because counts were too low, seventeen rarely observed V segments, including chromosome 9 orphons, were left out of the earlier analysis of about 500 of the donors. At a false discovery rate of 0.05, a later analysis linked under 20,000 TCR beta sequences to specific HLA alleles. Because some donors lacked HLA typing at each locus, the association tests relied only on the typed subset. According to the authors, the approach could potentially be generalized to other disease states and immunological phenotypes. Compared with the 666-donor mean, donors in an Asian-associated ancestry cluster had fewer N-insertions in productive TCRs, according to a later genetic analysis. In both the original and validation cohorts, the classifier was reported to diagnose cytomegalovirus status with high specificity and sensitivity. Some IMGT-functional V segments, including TRBV6-2 and TRBV6-3, could not be told apart with the 87-base-pair reads, so those segments were excluded. In a later analysis, TCR association rates were found to vary across HLA loci, with the most associated TCRs seen for DRB1 alleles and the fewest for HLA-C alleles. In a later analysis, several top co-occurrence clusters were reported to appear linked to parvovirus B19, influenza, CMV and Epstein-Barr virus. A cluster of highly shared sequence variants was judged likely to be a technical artifact of the sequencing pipeline. Immune exposure information for the cohort was limited to CMV serostatus. An earlier analysis of approximately 600 of the donors showed that most TCR beta V segments appeared in productive rearrangements either about 87% or about 30% of the time, which broadly matched IMGT annotations. Linkage disequilibrium might explain the correlated functional status among segregating V segments, but an unknown experimental factor could not be ruled out. Sequencing depth was assumed to be roughly uniform across donors in the presence/absence analyses, though that assumption may not hold.

The library was produced with the immunoSEQ multiplex PCR assay. For the multiplex PCR, a mixture combining 60 forward primers for TCR Vbeta segments and 13 reverse primers for TCR Jbeta segments was used. The CDR3 region of rearranged TCR beta genes was amplified from genomic DNA by a multiplex PCR assay. The Illumina HiSeq System was used to sequence the amplified TCR beta libraries as 87-base-pair reads. The authors' analysis ran thus. A later analysis tallied 80 million to 95 million unique TCR beta chains across the approximately 670 repertoires, and around 9.9 million of those chains were shared by two or more donors. A nearest-neighbor algorithm error-corrected the raw reads and collapsed the reads into unique sequences, merging closely related sequences to remove PCR and sequencing errors. V, D and J gene segments were assigned by aligning CDR3 sequences to IMGT reference sequences. For a sequence to be retained, at least a six-nucleotide match to both a V gene segment and a J gene segment was required. A rearrangement counted as productive if the CDR3 had no stop codons and remained in frame with V and J, and every other rearrangement counted as non-productive. Following IMGT convention, CDR3 was defined as the stretch from the second conserved V-encoded cysteine up to the conserved J-encoded phenylalanine. The earlier analysis of a few hundred of the donors excluded any sequence lacking an unambiguous match to a single V gene segment. An earlier analysis of several hundred of the donors classified V segments as functional when productive rearrangements were above 56.7% and as segregating when the standard deviation between donors was above 5%. A statistical classification framework was built for diagnosing cytomegalovirus status from the catalog of TCR beta chain sequences. In a later analysis, TCR nucleotide sequences were compared against IMGT/GENE-DB human TR gene sequences so that V and J genes could be assigned. In a later analysis, CDR3 sequences and most-parsimonious VDJ recombination scenarios were assigned using the TCRdist pipeline. A later analysis defined each TCR beta chain by its CDR3 amino acid sequence plus V-gene family, and excluded reads lacking a unique V-gene family. To address suspected cross-contamination and a sequencing artifact, a later analysis removed roughly 640 highly shared, low-generation-probability nucleotide sequences. For each public chain, a later analysis derived a clonal expansion index from normalized ranks of inferred template counts within each repertoire. A later analysis computed generation probabilities with a VDJ recombination model fitted to out-of-frame rearrangements, and checked the results against IGoR. In a later analysis, TCR-TCR, TCR-HLA and TCR-CMV co-occurrence was scored with hypergeometric tests, and a repertoire-size bias correction was applied to TCR pairs. A later analysis estimated false discovery rates by permuting HLA or CMV assignments 20 times. In a later analysis, co-occurring TCRs were grouped with DBSCAN, and TCRdist sequence similarity was added when clustering was performed within HLA-allele-positive subsets. For co-occurrence clustering, repertoires with fewer than 30,000 or more than 120,000 public chains were excluded, along with four or five repertoires with anomalous nucleotide sharing. The immuneACCESS repertoire file appears here via TCRdb, limited to in-frame rearrangements. These files lack a portion of the clones; in checked studies, under half of the deficit traces to unresolved V genes, and the cause of the others is not known. Clonal size and the V and J genes are those of that table, whereas D and trimming came from the DNA. The table of this sample itemizes some 200,000 clones. Jointly, the top ten make up 0.9% to 1.4% of the sample.

The cohort was made up of approximately 670 healthy bone marrow donors. At the time of sampling, all cohort members were nominally healthy, though unrecorded immune exposures were likely present. The donor was CMV seropositive and belonged to the group of about 290 seropositive cohort members. A peripheral blood sample was provided by each donor, and peripheral blood mononuclear cells were used for TCR beta sequencing. Genomic DNA was extracted from the blood cell samples with the Qiagen DNeasy Blood Extraction Kit. A word on this clone: Its antigen remains undetermined.

Reading from cysteine to phenylalanine, the CDR3 counts 11 amino acids. The sequence is cut down to CDR3 DNA, 33 bases in frame from base 1. V is reduced by 8 bases and J by 4 bases, leaving a spacing of 9 bases between them. The germline V gene (reference sequence) supplies CDR1 MNHEY and CDR2 SMNVEV. The receptor was derived from a girl aged 2 to 9 in good health and CMV-seropositive. Sequenced: PBMCs. The V and J genes are TRBV27 and TRBJ2-7, with TRBD2 perhaps the D gene, on 5 matching bases. The DNA sequence is TGTGCCAGCGGGAGTACGTACGAGCAGTACTTC. It specifies CASGSTYEQYF.